These 25 T cell receptor beta chains share one sample of origin, sequenced in a study of T cells in Graves' hyperthyroidism and ophthalmopathy. RNA transcripts served as the template for amplifying TCR beta CDR3 regions. The TCR CDR3 was amplified in a first-round RT-PCR using the HTBI primer set. One entry per CDR3 protein results from TCRdb running MiXCR on the multiplex PCR reads. The sample shows under 300,000 distinct CDR3 sequences, approximately 15% of them seen only once. Source material: blood. Receptors originate from a woman in her 40s with Graves' hyperthyroidism.

This clonotype was found many times. The V and J genes are TRBV27 and TRBJ2-7; TRBD2 matches at 9 bases. The CDR3 has 14 amino acids. Germline CDR1 is MNHEY and CDR2 is SMNVEV (reference sequence). The V gene end was trimmed by 5 bases and the J gene end by 4 bases; junction bases not matched to a gene: 6. CDR3 nucleotide sequence: TGTGCCAGCAGTCCTAGCGGGGTGGATTACGAGCAGTACTTC. Its translation: CASSPSGVDYEQYF.

The chain couples TRBV20-1 to TRBJ1-3; 8 nucleotides line up with TRBD1. The V segment lost 4 bases and the J segment 9 bases; nucleotides outside the gene matches: 11. In germline, CDR1 is DFQATT, CDR2 SNEGSKA (reference sequence). CDR3 size: 14 residues. Written as DNA, the CDR3 is TGCAGTGCTACCGATAGGGCAGGGGGCACCACCATATATTTT. Translation gives CSATDRAGGTTIYF.

The CDR3 loop reads CASSLQGADTGELFF. Here the CDR3 DNA reads TGCGCCAGCAGCCTACAGGGGGCCGACACCGGGGAGCTGTTTTTT. The chain links TRBV5-1 to TRBJ2-2, with 9 bases matching TRBD1. This CDR3 has 15 residues. Losses at the gene ends were 4 bases for V and 3 bases for J; bases not matched to a gene: 4. Looked up from germline, CDR1 is SGHRS and CDR2 is YFSETQ.

The chain uses TRBV6-1 and TRBJ2-3; TRBD2 aligns across 7 bases. Germline V gene lookup returns CDR1 MNHNS and CDR2 SASEGT. V lost 4 bases, J lost 1 base, and 5 bases stayed unmatched. The CDR3 runs to 15 residues. Here the CDR3 reads CASSAAGSGTDTQYF. CDR3 in DNA: TGTGCCAGCAGTGCAGCGGGATCCGGCACAGATACGCAGTATTTT.

The CDR3 sequence: CASSLFGSSNTGELFF. CDR3 DNA sequence: TGTGCCAGCAGCTTGTTCGGTTCGTCGAACACCGGGGAGCTGTTTTTT. V is TRBV5-5 and J is TRBJ2-2; no clear D gene. CDR3 size: 16 residues. Trimming removed 1 base from V and 0 bases from J, with 10 bases in between. Germline V gene lookup returns CDR1 SGHKS and CDR2 YYEKEE (reference sequence).

The chain employs TRBV19 and TRBJ2-7, with TRBD1 identical over 11 bases. Germline loops: CDR1 LNHDA, CDR2 SQIVND (reference sequence). V trimming: 2 bases; J trimming: 4 bases; junction bases outside the gene matches: 4. The CDR3 spans 15 residues. CDR3 residues: CASSITDRGRYEQYF. The CDR3 DNA reads TGTGCCAGTAGTATAACGGACAGGGGGCGGTACGAGCAGTACTTC.

V and J are TRBV7-9 and TRBJ1-6, with no clear D. CDR1 SEHNR and CDR2 FQNEAQ come from the germline V gene (reference sequence). V was clipped by 5 bases and J by 12 bases, with 8 bases between them. CDR3 length: 11 residues. The CDR3: CASSPGIPLHF. The CDR3 coding sequence is TGTGCCAGCAGCCCCGGTATACCCCTCCACTTT.

This clonotype has ten or more counts. The chain has TRBV12-3 or TRBV12-4 and TRBJ2-7, with D possibly matching TRBD2 (6 bases). Trimming took 5 bases from V and 5 from J, leaving 19 bases between them. This CDR3 is built from 15 residues. CDR3 bases: TGTGCCAGCAGTGGCTGGGGAGCGCGGGGCCACGAGCAGTACTTC. Its translation: CASSGWGARGHEQYF.

This clonotype was counted many times. The rearrangement uses TRBV5-1 and TRBJ1-5; 7 bases fit TRBD1. The germline gives CDR1 SGHRS, CDR2 YFSETQ. With 3 bases clipped from V and 0 bases from J, the junction kept 9 bases outside the gene matches. CDR3 length equals 17 residues. The CDR3 nucleotides are TGCGCCAGCAGCTACTACCGGGACAGACATAGCAATCAGCCCCAGCATTTT. Translation gives CASSYYRDRHSNQPQHF. The full variable domain, in which reference TRBV5-1 and TRBJ1-5 provide the parts outside the CDR3, is KAGVTQTPRYLIKTRGQQVTLSCSPISGHRSVSWYQQTPGQGLQFLFEYFSETQRNKGNFPGRFSGRQFSNSRSEMNVSTLELGDSALYLCASSYYRDRHSNQPQHFGDGTRLSIL.

The sample holds many counts of this clonotype. This chain uses TRBV3-1 with TRBJ2-1, with D tentatively TRBD1 or TRBD2 (5 bases each). The CDR3 covers 15 residues. The germline V gene encodes CDR1 LGHDT and CDR2 YNNKEL (reference sequence). The V and J ends lost 4 bases and 4 bases respectively, with 14 bases between them. The CDR3 region is CASSPRDPIYNEQFF. CDR3 in DNA: TGTGCCAGCAGCCCCCGGGACCCCATTTACAATGAGCAGTTCTTC.

This clonotype has a count of ten or more. At one end the junction does not follow the germline gene, possibly because of a read error. The V call is TRBV5-6, the J call TRBJ1-5; D unresolved. The length of the CDR3 is 17 residues. Germline loops: CDR1 SGHDT, CDR2 YYEEEE. CDR3 region: CASSYLVRSIGNRPQHF. The CDR3 DNA reads TGTGCCAGCAGCTACCTTGTGCGCTCCATTGGTAATCGGCCCCAGCATTTT.

This clonotype showed up many times. The chain recombines TRBV7-8 with TRBJ2-7; 9 bases line up with TRBD1. V dropped 3 bases and J dropped 1; count of bases not matched to a gene: 4. The CDR3 runs 15 residues. In germline, CDR1 is SGHVS, CDR2 FQNEAQ. The CDR3 DNA reads TGTGCCAGCAGCTTTTCCGGGACAGGGTCCTACGAGCAGTACTTC. Translating gives CASSFSGTGSYEQYF.

This clonotype showed up many times. J is TRBJ2-3 and V is TRBV12-3 or TRBV12-4, with D possibly TRBD1 on 5 matching bases. The V and J ends lost 3 bases and 1 base respectively, with 11 bases between them. The CDR3 covers 15 residues. The CDR3 reads CASSFRVGGTDTQYF. CDR3 DNA: TGTGCCAGCAGTTTTCGGGTAGGGGGCACAGATACGCAGTATTTT.

To note about this clonotype: The germline gene is not matched at one end of the junction; a read error may be the cause. V and J are TRBV6-9 and TRBJ2-7, with D hard to call. Germline V CDR1 and CDR2: MNHGY, SVAAGI. The length of the CDR3 is 13 residues. CDR3 nucleotides: TGTGTCAGCAGCCAAGTCGCTCTCTACGAGCAGTACTTC. Its protein product is CVSSQVALYEQYF.

This clonotype was observed at least ten times. This chain connects TRBV2 to TRBJ2-1; tentative D call: TRBD1 (6 bases). Trimming left V 7 bases short and J 6 bases short, with 13 bases between. This CDR3 is 13 amino acids long. CDR1 is SNHLY and CDR2 is FYNNEI in the germline V gene. In nucleotides, the CDR3 is TGTGCCAGCAAAAAGGAAGGGGGCAATGAGCAGTTCTTC. This codes for CASKKEGGNEQFF.

This clonotype was observed at least ten times. J is TRBJ1-4 and V is TRBV5-1, with unresolved D. Trimming cost V 4 bases and J 0 bases, with 10 bases left between them. Germline V gene data show CDR1 as SGHRS and CDR2 as YFSETQ. There are 15 residues in the CDR3. DNA of the CDR3: TGCGCCAGCAGCCCCGACGGGGCAACTAATGAAAAACTGTTTTTT. Protein sequence: CASSPDGATNEKLFF.

This clonotype was found once. V usage is TRBV12-3 or TRBV12-4 and J usage is TRBJ1-4; 8 nucleotides agree with TRBD1. This CDR3 contains 16 residues. Losses at the gene ends were 6 bases for V and 2 bases for J; bases not matched to a gene: 8. DNA for the CDR3: TGTGCCAGCAGCCACGACAGGGGTCAGACTAATGAAAAACTGTTTTTT. This translates into CASSHDRGQTNEKLFF.

There are many counts of this clonotype. The DNA for the CDR3 is TGTGCCAGCAGGGAGGAGTCCTATGGCTACACCTTC. Encoded protein: CASREESYGYTF. The V gene is TRBV2, the J gene TRBJ1-2; unclear D gene. From germline, CDR1 is SNHLY and CDR2 FYNNEI. The CDR3 runs 12 residues. V was cut by 6 bases and J by 4 bases, with 9 bases left in between.

This clonotype was counted at least ten times. The rearrangement joins TRBV2 to TRBJ1-5; no definite D call. V was pared by 6 bases and J by 0 bases, with 18 bases between. Germline V gene lookup returns CDR1 SNHLY and CDR2 FYNNEI. This CDR3 spans 17 amino acids. The CDR3 DNA sequence: TGTGCCAGCAGAGCGACACTAAACCCTTATAGCAATCAGCCCCAGCATTTT. It specifies CASRATLNPYSNQPQHF.

The sample holds many counts of this clonotype. This rearrangement joins TRBV6-1 to TRBJ2-7; D is uncertain. V lost 7 bases and J 2 bases, leaving 18 bases between the germline ends. Germline assignment: CDR1 MNHNS and CDR2 SASEGT. The CDR3 contains 15 residues. The CDR3 loop reads CASTPRSPAPYEQYF. The CDR3 DNA follows: TGTGCCAGCACCCCAAGAAGCCCTGCCCCCTACGAGCAGTACTTC.

The sample holds many counts of this clonotype. The chain carries TRBV7-9 and TRBJ1-1; the D is unclear. Per the germline V gene, CDR1 is SEHNR and CDR2 is FQNEAQ (reference sequence). The V and J ends lost 2 bases and 4 bases respectively, with 14 bases between them. The CDR3 spans 15 residues. The CDR3 loop reads CASSLNTGGITEAFF. The CDR3 nucleotides are TGTGCCAGCAGCTTAAATACGGGTGGTATCACTGAAGCTTTCTTT. Based on the CDR3 plus reference TRBV7-9 and TRBJ1-1, the full variable domain is DTGVSQNPRHKITKRGQNVTFRCDPISEHNRLYWYRQTLGQGPEFLTYFQNEAQLEKSRLLSDRFSAERPKGSFSTLEIQRTEQGDSAMYLCASSLNTGGITEAFFGQGTRLTVV.

The chain recombines TRBV5-4 with TRBJ1-2; 9 positions match TRBD1. With V trimmed by 1 base and J by 7 bases, 5 bases remained unmatched. Germline values: CDR1 SGHNT, CDR2 YYREEE (reference sequence). This CDR3 is built from 14 residues. CDR3 sequence reads: CASSLIGTGLGYTF. The CDR3 DNA sequence: TGTGCCAGCAGCTTGATAGGGACAGGGCTTGGCTACACCTTC.

This clonotype was recorded many times. The chain couples TRBV2 to TRBJ2-5, with 11 bases identical to TRBD1. In germline, CDR1 is SNHLY, CDR2 FYNNEI. The junction had 7 bases not matched to a gene; V was cut back by 4 bases and J by 6 bases. The CDR3 extends over 15 amino acids. CDR3 residues: CASSGRTGGIKTQYF. CDR3 DNA sequence: TGTGCCAGCAGTGGCCGGACAGGGGGCATCAAGACCCAGTACTTC.

This chain joins TRBV6-1 and TRBJ2-1, with TRBD2 matching over 12 bases. Losses at the gene ends were 6 bases for V and 4 bases for J; bases not matched to a gene: 16. This CDR3 is 19 amino acids long. Germline CDR1 and CDR2: MNHNS and SASEGT. CDR3 sequence reads: CASRASDGRLAGAYNEQFF. The CDR3 region has the DNA TGTGCCAGCAGAGCCTCCGACGGTAGACTAGCGGGAGCTTACAATGAGCAGTTCTTC.

This clonotype was counted many times. The genes are TRBV24-1 and TRBJ2-3, with D possibly being TRBD1 (6 bases). This CDR3 contains 16 residues. V lost 5 bases and J 7 bases, leaving 21 bases between the germline ends. Per germline, CDR1 KGHDR and CDR2 SFDVKD. Here the CDR3 DNA reads TGTGCCACCAGTGCGACAGGATTTTCTTTAGGGAATACGCAGTATTTT. Translating it yields CATSATGFSLGNTQYF.